The clone carrying this T cell receptor beta chain was found many times. Its specificity is not known. At one end, the junction sequence differs from germline, possibly due to a read error. This sample stems from a study of T cells in Graves' hyperthyroidism and ophthalmopathy. Study-wide points: The model foresaw ophthalmopathy a median approximately 6.1 months prior to onset. Stable hyperthyroidism and ophthalmopathy were separated using 13 V-J signatures.

The diagnoses drew upon clinical symptoms, serum thyroxine and TRAb, thyroid ultrasound and orbital computed tomography. PBMCs were sourced from roughly 10 ml fresh peripheral blood. Using RNA transcripts as the source, TCR beta CDR3 regions were amplified. HTBI primers drove first-round RT-PCR of the TCR CDR3. MiXCR, applied by TCRdb to the multiplex PCR reads, yields one record per CDR3 protein. This repertoire shows 350,000 or so distinct CDR3 sequences, around 18% found once; its top ten account for roughly a sixth. Germline values: CDR1 SQVTM, CDR2 ANQGSEA. The CDR3 runs 13 residues. The V gene is TRBV29-1, the J gene TRBJ2-2; D not resolved. The sequence was collected from a woman aged 40-49 years with Graves' ophthalmopathy. Sequencing was carried out using blood. The CDR3 here is CSAEPDPPGELFF. The CDR3 DNA sequence: TGCAGCGCTGAACCGGACCCTCCGGGGGAGCTGTTTTTT.